These 8 T cell receptor beta chains share one sample of origin, sequenced in a study of blood T cells in healthy people across ages (dated by TCRdb to 2014 to 2015). Libraries were built with 5' RACE. Sequencer: Illumina HiSeq 2500. The second PCR ran for roughly 7 to 12 cycles and used a J-beta primer mix along with a sample-barcoded 5' primer. TCRdb reprocessing: public reads trimmed at Q25 with fastp, clones called with MiXCR, in-frame beta chains kept. Identical CDR3 protein sequences are pooled into one entry, listed with their most common genes and DNA. Across this sample there are about 1.8 million distinct CDR3 sequences, with about 50% seen only once. About 2.1% of the sample goes to the ten largest clones. Source material: blood. The receptors were sampled from a woman aged 40 to 50 in good health.

V is TRBV4-2 and J is TRBJ2-5; the match to TRBD1 covers 8 bases. Germline CDR1 and CDR2: LGHNA and YNFKEQ. This CDR3 contains 14 residues. V lost 3 bases and J lost 4; bases outside the gene matches: 4. Here the CDR3 reads CASSQTGEAETQYF. In DNA, the CDR3 is TGTGCCAGCAGCCAGACAGGGGAGGCAGAGACCCAGTACTTC.

V usage is TRBV24-1 and J usage is TRBJ1-4; 9 nucleotides line up with TRBD1. This CDR3 is 16 amino acids long. V was pared by 2 bases and J by 5 bases, with 5 bases of the junction left unmatched. Germline-derived CDR1 and CDR2 are KGHDR and SFDVKD. In DNA form, the CDR3 reads TGTGCCACCAGTGATTGGGGACAGGGAAGAAATGAAAAACTGTTTTTT. Translated, it gives CATSDWGQGRNEKLFF.

At least ten counts were recorded for this clonotype. V and J are TRBV7-2 and TRBJ2-7, with 9 bases aligning to TRBD1. Germline lookup yields CDR1 SGHTA and CDR2 FQGNSA. The CDR3 length is 16 residues. V lost 4 bases to trimming and J lost 3 bases; unmatched junction nucleotides: 10. The CDR3 DNA reads TGTGCCAGCAGCTCCTACGGAGGGGACAGGGACTACGAGCAGTACTTC. Translating gives CASSSYGGDRDYEQYF. The variable domain in full, with the rest retrieved from reference TRBV7-2 and TRBJ2-7, is GAGVSQSPSNKVTEKGKDVELRCDPISGHTALYWYRQSLGQGLEFLIYFQGNSAPDKSGLPSDRFSAERTGGSVSTLTIQRTQQEDSAVYLCASSSYGGDRDYEQYFGPGTRLTVT.

The gene calls are TRBV4-1 and TRBJ1-4; D is unclear. Germline CDR1 is MGHRA and CDR2 is YSYEKL. The CDR3 loop spans 16 amino acids. The V gene lost 5 bases and the J gene lost 5 bases, with 18 bases spanning the gap. The CDR3 sequence: CASSTGPEAINEKLFF. CDR3 nucleotides: TGCGCCAGCAGCACTGGCCCGGAGGCCATAAATGAAAAACTGTTTTTT.

The gene calls are TRBV20-1 and TRBJ2-3; D gene ambiguous. Trimming left V 2 bases short and J 4 bases short, with 10 bases between. The CDR3 has 13 amino acids. The germline V gene encodes CDR1 DFQATT and CDR2 SNEGSKA (reference sequence). Here the CDR3 DNA reads TGCAGTGCTAGATCCGGACCCGCAGATACGCAGTATTTT. Amino acid sequence: CSARSGPADTQYF.

The table lists this clonotype with a few counts. The rearrangement links TRBV7-2 to TRBJ2-7; 8 nucleotides line up with TRBD1. The V and J ends lost 1 base and 4 bases, in that order; junction bases with no gene match: 9. There are 16 residues in the CDR3. Germline V gene sequence: CDR1 SGHTA, CDR2 FQGNSA. The CDR3 reads CASSLEWTGQGYEQYF. In DNA form, the CDR3 reads TGTGCCAGCAGCTTAGAATGGACAGGGCAAGGGTACGAGCAGTACTTC.

The genes are TRBV6-5 and TRBJ1-2, with unresolved D. Deletions cut 0 bases from V and 1 base from J, with 9 bases between. This CDR3 region has 15 residues. CDR1 is MNHEY and CDR2 is SVGAGI in the germline V gene. CDR3 region: CASSYSRPNNYGYTF. The CDR3 DNA reads as TGTGCCAGCAGTTACTCTCGGCCGAATAACTATGGCTACACCTTC.

The rearrangement joins TRBV15 to TRBJ1-1; D is unclear. Trimming left V 0 bases short and J 4 bases short, with 12 bases between. CDR3 length equals 15 residues. Germline V gene lookup returns CDR1 LNHNV and CDR2 YYDKDF (reference sequence). The CDR3 region has the DNA TGTGCCACCAGCAGAGATCGGGCAGGTCGCACTGAAGCTTTCTTT. It is translated as CATSRDRAGRTEAFF.